The 31 T cell receptor beta chains given below trace back to one sample, sequenced in a study of OX40 agonist ivuxolimab in advanced cancers. Receptors were amplified or captured by the immunoSEQ multiplex PCR assay. What TCRdb holds here is the immuneACCESS table cut down to in-frame rearrangements. Part of the clones is not present; checked against another copy, under half of the missing clones reflect an unresolved V gene, and the others are unexplained. This sample has roughly 73,000 clones in its table, and 85% to 90% of those were observed once. The ten top clones hold approximately 2.6% of the sample. This material consisted of CD4+ or CD8+ T cells sorted from blood, taken in a trial of the OX40 agonist ivuxolimab. Receptors were obtained from an adult with an advanced solid tumor such as melanoma, head and neck, liver or kidney cancer.

This rearrangement joins TRBV2 to TRBJ2-4, with TRBD1 matching 7 bases. Unmatched junction bases numbered 8, after V lost 6 bases and J lost 0 bases. The CDR3 has 16 amino acids. Germline V gene sequence: CDR1 SNHLY, CDR2 FYNNEI. For the CDR3, the DNA is TGTGCCAGCAGCCAAGAGGGGGCCTTAGCCAAAAACATTCAGTACTTC. This encodes CASSQEGALAKNIQYF. The complete variable domain, with remaining parts taken from reference TRBV2 and TRBJ2-4, reads EPEVTQTPSHQVTQMGQEVILRCVPISNHLYFYWYRQILGQKVEFLVSFYNNEISEKSEIFDDQFSVERPDGSNFTLKIRSTKLEDSAMYFCASSQEGALAKNIQYFGAGTRLSVL.

The J gene is TRBJ2-1, the V gene TRBV4-1; 8 bases fit TRBD1. V lost 6 bases, J lost 0 bases, and 4 bases stayed unmatched. The CDR3 contains 15 residues. Germline V gene lookup returns CDR1 MGHRA and CDR2 YSYEKL. CDR3: CASRDTGGSYNEQFF. Written as DNA, the CDR3 is TGCGCCAGCAGAGATACAGGGGGCTCCTACAATGAGCAGTTCTTC.

The rearrangement uses TRBV6-1 and TRBJ2-5; 8 bases match TRBD1. The J call could be wrong; TRBJ2-7 is a better fit for the DNA end. The germline V gene has CDR1 MNHNS and CDR2 SASEGT. This CDR3 is built from 15 residues. As DNA, the CDR3 is TGTGCCAGCAGTGGACAGGGGCTATTCTCCTACGAGCAGTACTTC. Translating gives CASSGQGLFSYEQYF.

This chain links TRBV11-3 with TRBJ2-7, with 10 bases lining up with TRBD1. The V segment lost 1 base and the J segment 7 bases; nucleotides outside the gene matches: 1. The CDR3 spans 13 residues. Germline-derived CDR1 and CDR2 are SGHNT and YENEEA. The DNA of the CDR3 is TGTGCCAGCAGCTTAGGGACAGGGGGAGAGCAGTACTTC. It encodes CASSLGTGGEQYF.

The genes are TRBV9 and TRBJ2-7; D gene ambiguous. Trimming removed 2 bases from V and 1 base from J, with 19 bases in between. The CDR3 covers 17 residues. Germline V lookup: CDR1 SGDLS, CDR2 YYNGEE. This CDR3 is CASSVGLSGSQSYEQYF. DNA of the CDR3: TGTGCCAGCAGCGTTGGATTGTCGGGTAGTCAATCCTACGAGCAGTACTTC.

The genes are TRBV6-1 and TRBJ1-5; TRBD1 matches at 7 bases. In germline, CDR1 is MNHNS, CDR2 SASEGT. J was trimmed by 4 bases and V by 0 bases; bases with no gene match: 3. The CDR3 has 15 residues. CDR3: CASSEAGTVNQPQHF. The CDR3 DNA sequence: TGTGCCAGCAGTGAAGCCGGGACAGTTAATCAGCCCCAGCATTTT.

This clone was seen more than once but under ten times. The chain recombines TRBV2 with TRBJ1-1; D remains unclear. Trimming removed 4 bases from V and 1 base from J, with 13 bases in between. Germline CDR1 and CDR2: SNHLY and FYNNEI. The CDR3 contains 15 residues. CDR3 sequence (DNA): TGTGCCAGCAGTGGTGGGGTGTCCCGGAACACTGAAGCTTTCTTT. It yields the protein CASSGGVSRNTEAFF.

The chain carries TRBV6-5 and TRBJ2-7; D may be TRBD2 (7 bases). CDR1 and CDR2 from the germline V gene are MNHEY and SVGAGI. The CDR3 length is 13 residues. V lost 7 bases to trimming and J lost 4 bases, with 14 bases between them. CDR3 sequence reads: CASTGGAEYEQYF. CDR3 in DNA: TGTGCCAGCACGGGGGGCGCCGAGTACGAGCAGTACTTC.

CDR3 sequence (DNA): TGTGCCAGCAGCGTCGGACAGCACAATGAGCAGTTCTTC. This codes for CASSVGQHNEQFF. This sequence joins TRBV14 and TRBJ2-1, with D possibly being TRBD1 (6 bases). Trimming stripped 5 bases from V and 5 bases from J, with 10 bases between. Germline values: CDR1 SGHDN, CDR2 FVKESK. The CDR3 has 13 amino acids.

As DNA, the CDR3 is TGTGCCAGCAGTTACATGGGACAGGGGATGAACACCATATATTTT. Translating gives CASSYMGQGMNTIYF. This chain connects TRBV6-5 to TRBJ1-3, with 10 bases aligning to TRBD1. This CDR3 comprises 15 residues. Per germline, CDR1 MNHEY and CDR2 SVGAGI. V shed 2 bases and J 7 bases; nucleotides not matched to a gene: 5.

The chain has TRBV7-9 and TRBJ2-2; D is unresolved. This CDR3 spans 13 amino acids. V was clipped by 5 bases and J by 2 bases, with 6 bases between them. Germline assignment: CDR1 SEHNR and CDR2 FQNEAQ (reference sequence). The CDR3 DNA is TGTGCCAGCAGCCAAACAAACACCGGGGAGCTGTTTTTT. Translating gives CASSQTNTGELFF.

The CDR3 sequence is CASSPRDQPQHF. CDR3 in DNA: TGTGCCAGCAGCCCCCGAGATCAGCCCCAGCATTTT. The V gene is TRBV9, the J gene TRBJ1-5; D is unresolved. V gave up 4 bases and J gave up 5 bases, with 7 bases separating them. This CDR3 contains 12 residues. In germline, CDR1 is SGDLS, CDR2 YYNGEE.

This sequence joins TRBV5-1 and TRBJ2-1; 13 bases are shared with TRBD2. This CDR3 has 16 amino acids. The V gene end was trimmed by 4 bases and the J gene end by 5 bases; junction bases not matched to a gene: 6. Germline CDR1 is SGHRS and CDR2 is YFSETQ. Here the CDR3 reads CASSPNGLAGDNEQFF. CDR3 nucleotides: TGCGCCAGCAGCCCAAACGGACTAGCGGGGGACAATGAGCAGTTCTTC.

The DNA for the CDR3 is TGTGCCTGGAGTGTACTAAGGGAGGGCGAGCAGTACTTC. Protein: CAWSVLREGEQYF. The chain has TRBV30 and TRBJ2-7, with 7 bases identical to TRBD2. This CDR3 is built from 13 residues. Trimming took 0 bases from V and 6 from J; bases not matched to a gene: 5. The germline V gene encodes CDR1 GTSNPN and CDR2 SVGIG (reference sequence).

V usage is TRBV29-1 and J usage is TRBJ2-5; possibly TRBD2 for D (5 bases). This CDR3 has 12 amino acids. V gave up 4 bases and J gave up 6 bases, with 12 bases separating them. Germline CDR1 reads SQVTM; CDR2 reads ANQGSEA. Here the CDR3 DNA reads TGCAGCGTTGCCTGGGAGTTGAAGACCCAGTACTTC. It specifies CSVAWELKTQYF.

The CDR3 here is CASSIQGVSYEQYF. The CDR3 DNA is TGTGCCAGTAGTATCCAGGGGGTCTCCTACGAGCAGTACTTC. This chain joins TRBV19 and TRBJ2-7; 7 nucleotides line up with TRBD1. The ends lost 3 bases at V and 0 bases at J; junction bases unmatched: 2. Germline CDR1 is LNHDA and CDR2 is SQIVND (reference sequence). The CDR3 is 14 residues long.

The rearrangement joins TRBV30 to TRBJ2-3; 7 bases agree with TRBD2. V lost 1 base and J lost 5; bases outside the gene matches: 6. Germline CDR1 is GTSNPN and CDR2 is SVGIG (reference sequence). CDR3 length: 14 residues. This chain's CDR3 is CAWSGGGDQDTQYF. DNA of the CDR3: TGTGCCTGGAGTGGCGGGGGAGATCAAGATACGCAGTATTTT. Using reference TRBV30 and TRBJ2-3 for the parts outside the CDR3, the full variable domain is SQTIHQWPATLVQPVGSPLSLECTVEGTSNPNLYWYRQAAGRGLQLLFYSVGIGQISSEVPQNLSASRPQDRQFILSSKKLLLSDSGFYLCAWSGGGDQDTQYFGPGTRLTVL.

The V and J genes are TRBV5-1 and TRBJ1-2, with D perhaps matching TRBD1 (6 bases). V lost 4 bases and J 2 bases, leaving 12 bases between the germline ends. CDR3 size: 14 residues. Germline V gives CDR1 SGHRS, CDR2 YFSETQ. The CDR3 here is CASSEAGDNYGYTF. The DNA for the CDR3 is TGCGCCAGCAGCGAGGCAGGGGACAACTATGGCTACACCTTC.

The chain has TRBV11-1 and TRBJ2-6; 11 bases fit TRBD1. The CDR3 is 18 amino acids. V lost 5 bases and J lost 0; bases outside the gene matches: 6. Germline CDR1 SGHAT, CDR2 FQDESV (reference sequence). For the CDR3, the DNA is TGTGCCAGCAGCGATAGGGACAGGGGGAGCTCTGGGGCCAACGTCCTGACTTTC. It yields the protein CASSDRDRGSSGANVLTF.

The gene calls are TRBV5-1 and TRBJ2-7; TRBD1 matches 10 bases. The CDR3 extends over 16 amino acids. The germline V gene has CDR1 SGHRS and CDR2 YFSETQ. J gave up 7 bases and V 0 bases, and 10 bases lay outside the gene matches. This chain's CDR3 is CASSLEWTGGLIEQYF. The CDR3 DNA sequence: TGCGCCAGCAGCTTGGAGTGGACAGGGGGATTAATAGAGCAGTACTTC.

This clone was seen a handful of times. This chain joins TRBV4-1 and TRBJ1-2; D call uncertain. CDR1 is MGHRA and CDR2 is YSYEKL in the germline V gene. CDR3 length: 15 amino acids. Trimming shortened V by 0 bases and J by 4 bases, and 12 bases separated the two germline ends. The CDR3: CASSQDQRAIYGYTF. DNA for the CDR3: TGCGCCAGCAGCCAAGATCAGCGGGCCATCTATGGCTACACCTTC.

V gene TRBV18 combines with J gene TRBJ1-2; D perhaps matches TRBD1 (5 bases). V lost 6 bases and J lost 6, with 17 bases in between. Germline V gene lookup returns CDR1 KGHSH and CDR2 LQKENI. The CDR3 spans 14 residues. CDR3 nucleotides: TGTGCCAGCTCGGAGCAGAGGGGCCAGAATGGCTACACCTTC. This codes for CASSEQRGQNGYTF.

The chain links TRBV6-1 to TRBJ2-1; D is uncertain. CDR3 length: 15 residues. V shed 2 bases and J shed 8 bases, with 16 bases lying between them. Germline V lookup: CDR1 MNHNS, CDR2 SASEGT. This CDR3 reads CASSEYSSPSDEQFF. The CDR3 region has the DNA TGTGCCAGCAGTGAATACAGCTCCCCCTCGGATGAGCAGTTCTTC.

The chain joins TRBV7-3 to TRBJ2-3, with TRBD2 identical over 8 bases. This CDR3 spans 18 amino acids. Germline CDR1 is SGHTA and CDR2 is FQGTGA. Trimming removed 1 base from V and 1 base from J; junction bases left unmatched: 10. The CDR3 loop reads CASSLRGVAGTGTDTQYF. The CDR3 region has the DNA TGTGCCAGCAGCTTAAGGGGGGTAGCGGGGACTGGCACAGATACGCAGTATTTT.

The genes are TRBV19 and TRBJ2-3, with D perhaps matching TRBD2 (6 bases). CDR1 is LNHDA, CDR2 SQIVND, per germline (reference sequence). CDR3 length: 15 amino acids. The ends were cut back, 7 bases at V and 4 bases at J, with 18 bases in the middle. CDR3 loop: CASNRRASLADTQYF. Here the CDR3 DNA reads TGTGCCAGTAATAGGAGGGCTAGCTTGGCAGATACGCAGTATTTT.

CDR3 sequence: CASSLVARNTGELFF. CDR3 DNA sequence: TGTGCCAGCAGCTTGGTCGCCAGAAACACCGGGGAGCTGTTTTTT. V and J are TRBV5-6 and TRBJ2-2; D not certain. CDR3 length equals 15 residues. Germline-derived CDR1 and CDR2 are SGHDT and YYEEEE. The V end was cut by 0 bases, the J end by 2 bases, with 8 bases between.

The chain links TRBV28 to TRBJ2-5; D not resolved. V gave up 6 bases and J gave up 0 bases, with 17 bases separating them. The CDR3 totals 16 residues. Germline-derived CDR1 and CDR2 are MDHEN and SYDVKM. This CDR3 reads CASSPAAFEYQETQYF. The CDR3 DNA is TGTGCCAGCAGCCCCGCGGCCTTTGAGTACCAAGAGACCCAGTACTTC.

The CDR3 nucleotides read TGTGCCAGCAGCCGGGGACCTGTTCCCTACAATGAGCAGTTCTTC. As protein: CASSRGPVPYNEQFF. The J gene is TRBJ2-1, the V gene TRBV7-2; either TRBD1 or TRBD2 may fit D (5 bases each). CDR3 length: 15 amino acids. In germline, CDR1 is SGHTA, CDR2 FQGNSA. The V gene lost 5 bases and the J gene lost 2 bases, with 13 bases spanning the gap.

J is TRBJ2-1 and V is TRBV2; tentatively, D is TRBD2 (5 bases). CDR1 is SNHLY, CDR2 FYNNEI, per germline. The CDR3 totals 15 residues. Trimming shortened V by 1 base and J by 4 bases, and 11 bases separated the two germline ends. CDR3 amino acids: CASSEGLNQYNEQFF. As DNA, the CDR3 is TGTGCCAGCAGTGAAGGACTAAATCAATACAATGAGCAGTTCTTC.

V usage is TRBV5-1 and J usage is TRBJ1-6, with a tentative D call TRBD1 (6 bases). Germline V CDR1 and CDR2: SGHRS, YFSETQ. The CDR3 runs to 15 residues. V dropped 1 base and J dropped 7 bases, with 12 bases sitting between them. In nucleotides, the CDR3 is TGCGCCAGCAGCTTGAGCTGGCAGGGGAATTCACCCCTCCACTTT. Protein sequence: CASSLSWQGNSPLHF.

The chain couples TRBV5-8 to TRBJ1-5; 7 nucleotides match TRBD1. V lost 4 bases and J lost 4; bases outside the gene matches: 11. Per the germline V gene, CDR1 is SGHTS and CDR2 is YDEGEE. The CDR3 totals 16 residues. CDR3 nucleotides: TGTGCCAGCAGCCGAGCCTCCGGGACAGTGAATCAGCCCCAGCATTTT. This encodes CASSRASGTVNQPQHF.